The entry below describes one T cell receptor beta chain. Its antigen is as yet unknown. CDR3 length: 20 amino acids. Germline CDR1 SQVTM, CDR2 ANQGSEA. With 3 bases clipped from V and 1 base from J, the junction kept 21 bases outside the gene matches. The data are from a study of T cell responses to AZD1222 COVID-19 vaccine. Overall study context: Second doses at about 4 or about 12 weeks were pooled.

Study findings and constraints: Clonal diversity was possibly underestimated, and the donors were mostly white British, with more females. Nearly half of the spike-specific TCRs reportedly recognize variant regions that carry no mutations.

Repertoires were generated with immunoSEQ multiplex PCR, while TCRdb's copy carries only in-frame clones and drops some. Among 70,000 to 85,000 clones listed, 70% to 85% were seen once. Source: peripheral blood, taken on day 0 of AZD1222 vaccination. The source is an adult in good health. The J gene is TRBJ2-3, the V gene TRBV29-1; 8 nucleotides match TRBD2. This chain's CDR3 is CSVEVQRENPPTNGTDTQYF. The CDR3 DNA sequence: TGCAGCGTTGAGGTGCAGCGGGAGAATCCCCCAACTAACGGCACAGATACGCAGTATTTT.